What follows describes a single T cell receptor beta chain. Its antigen is as yet unknown. 13 Jbeta primers and 60 Vbeta primers were used for the PCR. The repertoire was sequenced with immunoSEQ multiplex PCR; TCRdb's copy has only in-frame clones and lacks some. The data contain roughly 100,000 clones, approximately 87% of them singletons. This sample was taken from a study of cytomegalovirus exposure and HLA in healthy donors. Looking at the study overall: There were nearly 120 million unique TCR beta sequences, drawn from some 180 million T cells, in an earlier analysis. Early released data comprised about 90 million unique TCRs from HLA-typed donors. Broader study findings: In most subjects, TCR beta sequences reportedly gave accurate predictions of HLA-A and HLA-B alleles.

The origin of this receptor is a man aged 40-55 years in good health and CMV-seronegative. Specimen: PBMCs.

The CDR3 is CASSLSLASEQYF. DNA of the CDR3: TGCGCCAGCAGCTTGTCCCTTGCTAGCGAGCAGTACTTC. This rearrangement joins TRBV5-1 to TRBJ2-7, with no clear D. The germline V gene has CDR1 SGHRS and CDR2 YFSETQ. The CDR3 loop spans 13 amino acids. The ends were cut back, 1 base at V and 6 bases at J, with 11 bases in the middle.